These 16 T cell receptor beta chains originate from one sample sequenced in a study of breast tumors, draining lymph nodes, adjacent tissues. Breast cancer patients provided tissue from their axillary draining lymph nodes. TCRdb reanalysed the multiplex PCR reads using MiXCR and keeps one entry per CDR3 protein. Of 200,000 to 300,000 distinct CDR3 sequences listed, more than 30% are singletons. The sequenced sample was axillary lymph node tissue. These receptors originate from a female donor with breast cancer. Some clones in this sample may be carry-over from other donors' samples.

The sample holds many counts of this clonotype. The CDR3 protein is CASSYTTGEIETQYF. In nucleotides, the CDR3 is TGTGCCAGCAGTTATACGACGGGGGAGATTGAGACCCAGTACTTC. This chain uses TRBV6-6 with TRBJ2-5; possible D gene TRBD2, 6 bases. The CDR3 spans 15 residues. Germline V gene data show CDR1 as MNHNY and CDR2 as SVGAGI (reference sequence). V was shortened by 3 bases and J by 5 bases, with 16 bases between the two germline ends.

This clonotype was found many times. A read error may be the cause here, since a much bigger clone is one base away. The chain joins TRBV29-1 to TRBJ1-2, with D hard to call. Looked up from germline, CDR1 is SQVTM and CDR2 is ANQGSEA. The CDR3 is made up of 11 amino acids. This CDR3 is CSAEDYYGYTF. As DNA, the CDR3 is TGCAGCGCTGAAGACTACTATGGCTACACCTTC.

J is TRBJ2-1 and V is TRBV11-2, with TRBD2 identical over 10 bases. Germline assignment: CDR1 SGHAT and CDR2 FQNNGV. J gave up 10 bases and V 0 bases, and 12 bases lay outside the gene matches. The CDR3 extends over 17 amino acids. The CDR3 region has the DNA TGTGCCAGCAGCTTAGACCCCGGGACCAGTAGCGGGAGGGAGCAGTTCTTC. As protein: CASSLDPGTSSGREQFF.

The chain uses TRBV28 and TRBJ2-1, with 9 bases fitting TRBD1. J gave up 9 bases and V 8 bases, and 5 bases lay outside the gene matches. The CDR3 has 12 residues. Looked up from germline, CDR1 is MDHEN and CDR2 is SYDVKM. The CDR3 reads CASGHRGLEQFF. CDR3 coding DNA: TGTGCCAGCGGCCACAGGGGGCTTGAGCAGTTCTTC.

At least ten counts were recorded for this clonotype. This chain uses TRBV4-2 with TRBJ2-5, with a possible D match to TRBD2 (6 bases). Germline V lookup: CDR1 LGHNA, CDR2 YNFKEQ. The CDR3 is 16 residues long. Trimming removed 0 bases from V and 5 bases from J, with 16 bases in between. The CDR3 nucleotides are TGTGCCAGCAGCCAAGACCGCGGCAGGAGGGATGAGACCCAGTACTTC. Its protein product is CASSQDRGRRDETQYF.

This clonotype was seen a handful of times. A clone one base away is much larger, so this may be a read error. The V call is TRBV11-2, the J call TRBJ2-7; perhaps TRBD1 as D (8 bases). Looked up from germline, CDR1 is SGHAT and CDR2 is FQNNGV. Trimming took off 11 bases at V and 6 bases at J, with 17 bases between the two ends. The CDR3 loop spans 12 amino acids. CDR3 sequence: CAAGAGGSEQYF. In DNA form, the CDR3 reads TGTGCCGCGGGGGCAGGGGGCAGCGAGCAGTACTTC. Variable domain in full (rest from reference TRBV11-2 and TRBJ2-7): EAGVAQSPRYKIIEKRQSVAFWCNPISGHATLYWYQQILGQGPKLLIQFQNNGVVDDSQLPKDRFSAERLKGVDSTLKIQPAKLEDSAVYLCAAGAGGSEQYFGPGTRLTVT.

Only one count was recorded for this clonotype. The conserved phenylalanine or tryptophan is not found at the CDR3 terminus, so this likely reflects a read error. The limits of the CDR3 on the DNA are not certain, so only TCRdb's listed CDR3 is given. J is TRBJ1-4 and V is TRBV20-1; the D call in the table, TRBD1, was not verified against the DNA. The germline V gene has CDR1 DFQATT and CDR2 SNEGSKA (reference sequence). From its first to its last residue, the CDR3 has 13 amino acids. This CDR3 reads CSARDGGSGGGGY.

This clonotype was seen many times. The chain couples TRBV20-1 to TRBJ2-1, with TRBD2 matching 7 bases. Germline assignment: CDR1 DFQATT and CDR2 SNEGSKA (reference sequence). J was trimmed by 4 bases and V by 1 base; bases with no gene match: 16. CDR3 length: 18 residues. CDR3 region: CSARAYERDPLFYNEQFF. The CDR3 nucleotides read TGCAGTGCTAGAGCGTACGAGCGGGACCCCCTTTTTTACAATGAGCAGTTCTTC.

Only a few counts were recorded for this clonotype. It may be a read error: a sequence one base away is much more abundant. This chain links TRBV20-1 with TRBJ1-3; perhaps TRBD1 as D (5 bases). CDR1 is DFQATT, CDR2 SNEGSKA, per germline (reference sequence). The CDR3 totals 12 residues. CDR3 amino acids: CSARDPGNTTYF. CDR3 nucleotide sequence: TGCAGTGCAAGGGACCCGGGAAACACCACATATTTT.

At least ten counts were recorded for this clonotype. This sequence joins TRBV7-8 and TRBJ2-5; D is possibly TRBD1 (6 bases). This CDR3 is built from 15 residues. Trimming removed 1 base at V and 6 bases at J, with 15 bases between. Germline V gene data show CDR1 as SGHVS and CDR2 as FQNEAQ. The CDR3 here is CASSLGITGFQTQYF. Written as DNA, the CDR3 is TGTGCCAGCAGCTTAGGGATCACAGGGTTTCAGACCCAGTACTTC.

The rearrangement joins TRBV6-5 to TRBJ1-1; D is possibly TRBD1 (5 bases). The CDR3 is 13 residues long. Trimming took off 5 bases at V and 1 base at J, with 8 bases between the two ends. Germline CDR1 MNHEY, CDR2 SVGAGI. In DNA form, the CDR3 reads TGTGCCAGCAGTCGGGACGCGAACACTGAAGCTTTCTTT. Amino acid sequence: CASSRDANTEAFF.

In its sample, this clonotype was seen many times. The rearrangement links TRBV5-4 to TRBJ1-2, with 8 bases identical to TRBD1. This CDR3 is 16 amino acids long. Trimming cost V 5 bases and J 2 bases; bases outside gene matches: 11. The germline V gene encodes CDR1 SGHNT and CDR2 YYREEE (reference sequence). CDR3 sequence: CASRLPGQAENYGYTF. CDR3 nucleotides: TGTGCCAGCAGACTCCCGGGACAGGCGGAGAACTATGGCTACACCTTC.

V usage is TRBV11-2 and J usage is TRBJ1-2, with D possibly TRBD1 on 5 matching bases. This CDR3 is 15 amino acids long. Germline V gene sequence: CDR1 SGHAT, CDR2 FQNNGV. The ends were cut back, 4 bases at V and 6 bases at J, with 18 bases in the middle. The CDR3 reads CASSSRSGPHDGYTF. DNA of the CDR3: TGTGCCAGCAGCTCACGATCAGGGCCGCATGATGGCTACACCTTC.

This clonotype showed up just a few times. A read error may explain this, as a much larger clone is one base away. The final CDR3 position lacks the conserved phenylalanine or tryptophan, pointing to a likely read error. This chain links TRBV19 with TRBJ2-6, with D perhaps matching TRBD1 (5 bases). Trimming shortened V by 2 bases and J by 3 bases, and 11 bases separated the two germline ends. From germline, CDR1 is LNHDA and CDR2 SQIVND (reference sequence). The CDR3 contains 16 residues. DNA of the CDR3: TGTGCCAGTAGTATATATGGGGCGCATGGGGCCAACGTCCTGACTTCC. This translates into CASSIYGAHGANVLTS.

This clonotype was observed many times. V and J are TRBV2 and TRBJ1-2, with D tentatively TRBD1 (6 bases). The CDR3 covers 14 residues. Per the germline V gene, CDR1 is SNHLY and CDR2 is FYNNEI. Trimming shortened V by 6 bases and J by 2 bases, and 13 bases separated the two germline ends. The CDR3 spells CASRGGRANYGYTF. In nucleotides, the CDR3 is TGTGCCAGCAGGGGGGGCAGGGCGAACTATGGCTACACCTTC.

There are a few counts of this clonotype. The V gene is TRBV30, the J gene TRBJ1-5, with D perhaps TRBD1 (5 bases). Trimming removed 2 bases from V and 4 bases from J, with 9 bases in between. Germline CDR1 is GTSNPN and CDR2 is SVGIG (reference sequence). The CDR3 has 13 residues. CDR3 protein: CAWSTRGNQPQHF. The CDR3 region has the DNA TGTGCCTGGAGTACTAGGGGAAATCAGCCCCAGCATTTT.